A single sample gave rise to the 11 T cell receptor beta chains below, sequenced in a study of blood T cell repertoires in COVID-19. This table comes from immunoSEQ multiplex PCR, and its TCRdb copy is limited to in-frame clones, with some not included. There are tens of thousands of clones in the sample; about nine tenths occur only once, and 28% lies in the top ten. The sequencing sample was made of peripheral blood. These receptors were taken from a human donor in a cohort sampled during active COVID-19.

This clone was recorded only once. This chain connects TRBV6-5 to TRBJ2-7; 7 positions agree with TRBD1. This CDR3 has 14 residues. Germline V gives CDR1 MNHEY, CDR2 SVGAGI. V lost 8 bases and J lost 4; bases outside the gene matches: 11. Written as DNA, the CDR3 is TGTGCCAGCGGAGCCCGGGACAGCGTTTACGAGCAGTACTTC. It specifies CASGARDSVYEQYF.

J is TRBJ1-2 and V is TRBV19; 9 bases align to TRBD1. V lost 5 bases, J lost 4 bases, and 5 bases stayed unmatched. The length of the CDR3 is 14 residues. Germline V gene lookup returns CDR1 LNHDA and CDR2 SQIVND (reference sequence). Here the CDR3 reads CASSPGQGPYGYTF. CDR3 bases: TGTGCCAGTAGTCCGGGACAGGGACCCTATGGCTACACCTTC.

This clone has a single count. The rearrangement links TRBV3-1 (or the pseudogene TRBV3-2) to TRBJ2-2; 13 nucleotides align to TRBD2. The CDR3 runs 20 residues. Losses at the gene ends were 0 bases for V and 2 bases for J; bases not matched to a gene: 9. CDR1 and CDR2 from the germline V gene are LGHDT and YNNKEL (reference sequence). The CDR3 DNA sequence: TGTGCCAGCAGCCAAGATGCCGGGACTAGCGGGGTTCTCAACACCGGGGAGCTGTTTTTT. Amino acids: CASSQDAGTSGVLNTGELFF.

The V and J genes are TRBV5-1 and TRBJ2-5, with D possibly being TRBD2 (6 bases). Germline V lookup: CDR1 SGHRS, CDR2 YFSETQ. Between the trimmed V and J ends, which lost 0 bases and 2 bases, there was a span of 11 bases. The CDR3 runs to 15 residues. The chain's CDR3 is CASSLDPAGQETQYF. The CDR3 nucleotides are TGCGCCAGCAGCTTGGATCCGGCGGGACAAGAGACCCAGTACTTC.

J is TRBJ2-1 and V is TRBV11-3, with 12 positions matching TRBD2. Looked up from germline, CDR1 is SGHNT and CDR2 is YENEEA. J gave up 5 bases and V 1 base, and 6 bases lay outside the gene matches. This CDR3 contains 17 residues. The CDR3 loop reads CASSLGQTSGGDNEQFF. CDR3 DNA sequence: TGTGCCAGCAGCTTAGGACAGACTAGCGGGGGTGACAATGAGCAGTTCTTC.

The chain is built from TRBV7-9 and TRBJ2-3; the match to TRBD2 covers 7 bases. V was clipped by 5 bases and J by 2 bases; unmatched bases: 10. CDR3 length: 16 residues. Germline CDR1 and CDR2: SEHNR and FQNEAQ (reference sequence). The CDR3 loop reads CASSPLEREYTDTQYF. CDR3 DNA: TGTGCCAGCAGCCCCCTCGAGCGGGAATACACAGATACGCAGTATTTT.

This chain joins TRBV13 and TRBJ1-1; TRBD1 might be the D (5 bases). This CDR3 is built from 14 residues. Trimming took off 3 bases at V and 2 bases at J, with 10 bases between the two ends. CDR1 is PRHDT and CDR2 is FYEKMQ in the germline V gene (reference sequence). CDR3 protein: CASSFQGKNTEAFF. The CDR3 DNA reads TGTGCCAGCAGCTTTCAGGGTAAAAACACTGAAGCTTTCTTT.

This chain joins TRBV28 and TRBJ1-2; D is ambiguous. V was cut by 3 bases and J by 7 bases, with 6 bases left in between. Germline CDR1 MDHEN, CDR2 SYDVKM. The CDR3 covers 11 residues. The CDR3 loop reads CASSLWAGYTF. Here the CDR3 DNA reads TGTGCCAGCAGTTTGTGGGCTGGCTACACCTTC.

The J gene is TRBJ1-1, the V gene TRBV7-3; no clear D. The ends were cut back, 3 bases at V and 5 bases at J, with 10 bases in the middle. From germline, CDR1 is SGHTA and CDR2 FQGTGA. The CDR3 totals 13 residues. The CDR3 coding sequence is TGTGCCAGCAGCTTCGCAGGCGGGACTGAAGCTTTCTTT. Translating gives CASSFAGGTEAFF.

The chain combines TRBV28 with TRBJ2-2, with D perhaps matching TRBD2 (5 bases). Germline V lookup: CDR1 MDHEN, CDR2 SYDVKM. V was shortened by 2 bases and J by 7 bases, with 14 bases between the two germline ends. The CDR3 is 15 amino acids. The CDR3 loop is CASSLDLAGGGELFF. The DNA for the CDR3 is TGTGCCAGCAGTTTAGACCTAGCTGGCGGCGGGGAGCTGTTTTTT.

V usage is TRBV18 and J usage is TRBJ1-1, with TRBD1 identical over 9 bases. CDR1 is KGHSH and CDR2 is LQKENI in the germline V gene. Unmatched junction bases numbered 15, after V lost 6 bases and J lost 1 base. This CDR3 region has 18 residues. In nucleotides, the CDR3 is TGTGCCAGCTCGCAATCGACACCGAACAGGGGGCAGAACACTGAAGCTTTCTTT. Amino acid sequence: CASSQSTPNRGQNTEAFF.